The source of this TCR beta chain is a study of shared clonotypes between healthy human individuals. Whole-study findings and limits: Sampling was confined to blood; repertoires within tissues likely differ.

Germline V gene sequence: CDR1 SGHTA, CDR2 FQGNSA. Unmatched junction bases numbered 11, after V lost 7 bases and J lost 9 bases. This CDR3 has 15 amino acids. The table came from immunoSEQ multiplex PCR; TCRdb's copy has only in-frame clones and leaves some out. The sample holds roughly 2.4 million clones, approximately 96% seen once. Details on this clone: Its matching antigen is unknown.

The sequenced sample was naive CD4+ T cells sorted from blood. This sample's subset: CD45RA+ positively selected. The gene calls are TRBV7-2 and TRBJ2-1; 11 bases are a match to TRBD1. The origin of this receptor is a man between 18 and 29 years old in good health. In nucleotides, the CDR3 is TGTGCCAGCAAATATCGGGACAGGGGGGCACTTGAGCAGTTCTTC. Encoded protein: CASKYRDRGALEQFF.